Listed here are 23 T cell receptor beta chains from one sample, sequenced in a study of T-cell reconstitution after alpha-beta-depleted transplantation in children. Using unique molecular identifiers, the investigators prepared the TCRbeta library. TCRdb reprocessed the PCR reads with MiXCR, giving one entry per CDR3 protein. The data show 550,000 to 800,000 distinct CDR3 sequences, around 13% seen once. Sequencing was performed on PBMCs, taken before TCRalphabeta/CD19-depleted stem cell transplant. Receptors originate from a girl aged 2-9 years with congenital amegakaryocytic thrombocytopenia, due to receive a stem cell transplant.

Many counts were recorded for this clonotype. The J gene is TRBJ2-1, the V gene TRBV5-1, with D perhaps TRBD2 (5 bases). Germline V CDR1 and CDR2: SGHRS, YFSETQ. This CDR3 is built from 17 residues. The V end lost 4 bases, the J end lost 0 bases, and 17 bases lay between the germline ends. The CDR3 loop is CASSVKWVRDSYNEQFF. Here the CDR3 DNA reads TGCGCCAGCAGCGTCAAGTGGGTGAGGGACTCCTACAATGAGCAGTTCTTC. The entire variable domain, with the rest obtained from reference TRBV5-1 and TRBJ2-1, is as follows: KAGVTQTPRYLIKTRGQQVTLSCSPISGHRSVSWYQQTPGQGLQFLFEYFSETQRNKGNFPGRFSGRQFSNSRSEMNVSTLELGDSALYLCASSVKWVRDSYNEQFFGPGTRLTVL.

This clonotype was seen repeatedly, ten times or more. This chain connects TRBV6-1 to TRBJ2-3, with TRBD2 matching 9 bases. The CDR3 is 14 residues long. Looked up from germline, CDR1 is MNHNS and CDR2 is SASEGT. The junction had 4 bases not matched to a gene; V was cut back by 3 bases and J by 6 bases. CDR3: CASSDSGSGDTQYF. The CDR3 bases are TGTGCCAGCAGTGATAGCGGGAGCGGGGATACGCAGTATTTT.

V is TRBV4-1 and J is TRBJ2-3; D may be TRBD1 (6 bases). CDR1 MGHRA and CDR2 YSYEKL come from the germline V gene. V was clipped by 2 bases and J by 0 bases, with 9 bases between them. This CDR3 has 15 residues. CDR3 bases: TGCGCCAGCAGCCAACCTGACAGGAGCACAGATACGCAGTATTTT. Protein product: CASSQPDRSTDTQYF.

This clonotype was seen repeatedly, ten times or more. CDR3 nucleotide sequence: TGTGCCACCAGTTCACGTATGTCATACAATGAGCAGTTCTTC. Amino acid sequence: CATSSRMSYNEQFF. The chain couples TRBV24-1 to TRBJ2-1; D is undetermined. V shed 6 bases and J shed 4 bases, with 12 bases lying between them. From germline, CDR1 is KGHDR and CDR2 SFDVKD. This CDR3 has 14 residues.

This clonotype showed up many times. The genes are TRBV5-1 and TRBJ2-7; TRBD2 matches at 12 bases. This CDR3 is 16 amino acids long. Trimming at V came to 1 base and at J to 4 bases, leaving 6 bases not matched to a gene. Germline CDR1 SGHRS, CDR2 YFSETQ. The CDR3 bases are TGCGCCAGCAGCTTGTCTCCTCTAGCGGGAGGGTACGAGCAGTACTTC. It specifies CASSLSPLAGGYEQYF.

In this sample, this clonotype turned up a few times. The chain carries TRBV18 and TRBJ2-1, with 9 bases aligning to TRBD1. This CDR3 spans 15 amino acids. V gave up 2 bases and J gave up 6 bases; unmatched junction bases: 5. CDR1 KGHSH and CDR2 LQKENI come from the germline V gene. CDR3 in DNA: TGTGCCAGCTCACCATCCGGGACAGGGATCAATGAGCAGTTCTTC. Amino acids: CASSPSGTGINEQFF.

This clonotype was picked up many times. The V call is TRBV20-1, the J call TRBJ2-1; the D gene is possibly TRBD2 (5 bases). This CDR3 region has 15 residues. Germline V gene data show CDR1 as DFQATT and CDR2 as SNEGSKA (reference sequence). Trimming cost V 3 bases and J 5 bases, with 17 bases left between them. DNA of the CDR3: TGCAGTGCTAGGCCGGGGTGGCTAGCAAACAATGAGCAGTTCTTC. As protein: CSARPGWLANNEQFF.

Comment on this clonotype: This could be a read error, since a much larger clone is one nucleotide away. This rearrangement joins TRBV20-1 to TRBJ2-1, with 8 bases identical to TRBD1. From germline, CDR1 is DFQATT and CDR2 SNEGSKA (reference sequence). The CDR3 is made up of 16 amino acids. The CDR3 DNA follows: TGCAGTGCTAGGACCAGACAGGGGACCTCCAACAATGAGCAGTTCTTC. It encodes CSARTRQGTSNNEQFF.

This clonotype was observed many times. This chain uses TRBV7-2 with TRBJ2-1; 7 positions match TRBD2. Germline assignment: CDR1 SGHTA and CDR2 FQGNSA. The CDR3 consists of 17 residues. The V segment lost 0 bases and the J segment 2 bases; nucleotides outside the gene matches: 7. The DNA for the CDR3 is TGTGCCAGCAGCTTAGCCCTGCTAGCGGCGGCCTACAATGAGCAGTTCTTC. It specifies CASSLALLAAAYNEQFF.

The chain combines TRBV27 with TRBJ1-2; 7 bases fit TRBD1. The CDR3 extends over 20 amino acids. Germline CDR1 is MNHEY and CDR2 is SMNVEV (reference sequence). V shed 0 bases, J shed 8 bases, and the junction held 24 bases outside the gene matches. The CDR3 reads CASSLSARGPTGTRHLGYTF. The CDR3 nucleotides read TGTGCCAGCAGTTTATCGGCTCGAGGGCCGACAGGGACCCGACACCTGGGCTACACCTTC.

This chain links TRBV29-1 with TRBJ1-2; 8 bases line up with TRBD1. The germline gives CDR1 SQVTM, CDR2 ANQGSEA. Trimming cost V 1 base and J 8 bases; bases outside gene matches: 15. The CDR3 is made up of 16 amino acids. The CDR3 sequence is CSVEVGSRGPVRGYTF. The CDR3 DNA sequence: TGCAGCGTTGAAGTGGGGTCCAGGGGGCCAGTTCGCGGCTACACCTTC.

This clonotype was seen a few times. J is TRBJ2-7 and V is TRBV5-1; D possibly matches TRBD1 or TRBD2 (5 bases each). V lost 5 bases, J lost 2 bases, and 17 bases lay in between. There are 15 residues in the CDR3. Germline V lookup: CDR1 SGHRS, CDR2 YFSETQ. In nucleotides, the CDR3 is TGCGCCAGCAGTCCGGGACCAGAGCAAGCCTACGAGCAGTACTTC. Translating gives CASSPGPEQAYEQYF.

V is TRBV5-1 and J is TRBJ2-2, with unresolved D. CDR1 is SGHRS, CDR2 YFSETQ, per germline. There are 12 residues in the CDR3. V was shortened by 3 bases and J by 6 bases, with 6 bases between the two germline ends. CDR3 in DNA: TGCGCCAGCAGCTCCCCGTCCGGGGAGCTGTTTTTT. Amino acids: CASSSPSGELFF.

The chain uses TRBV29-1 and TRBJ2-2; tentatively, D is TRBD2 (6 bases). Germline CDR1 SQVTM, CDR2 ANQGSEA. The germline V and J ends were trimmed by 7 bases and 7 bases, with 16 bases remaining between them. The CDR3 runs 13 residues. CDR3 residues: CSGGTGIGGELFF. Here the CDR3 DNA reads TGCAGCGGGGGGACTGGCATCGGCGGGGAGCTGTTTTTT.

Worth noting for this clonotype: Germline and junction disagree at one end, which may indicate a read error. The chain combines TRBV20-1 with TRBJ2-7; 7 bases are a match to TRBD2. The germline V gene encodes CDR1 DFQATT and CDR2 SNEGSKA (reference sequence). This CDR3 is 13 amino acids long. In nucleotides, the CDR3 is TGCAGTACTAGGGCGGGAGCCCGTTACGAGCAGTACTTC. Its translation: CSTRAGARYEQYF.

This clonotype was seen repeatedly, ten times or more. This sequence joins TRBV5-1 and TRBJ2-2; 7 positions agree with TRBD1. In germline, CDR1 is SGHRS, CDR2 YFSETQ. Trimming cost V 0 bases and J 7 bases; bases outside gene matches: 9. This CDR3 has 16 residues. The CDR3 nucleotides are TGCGCCAGCAGCTTGGATGTACAGGGGCGTAGCGGGGAGCTGTTTTTT. Its protein is CASSLDVQGRSGELFF.

This clonotype was detected ten times or more. The DNA for the CDR3 is TGCAGTGCGGTTTATATGGATGGAGCTTTCTTT. This translates into CSAVYMDGAFF. The rearrangement uses TRBV20-1 and TRBJ1-1; D is uncertain. Germline-derived CDR1 and CDR2 are DFQATT and SNEGSKA (reference sequence). V was shortened by 6 bases and J by 10 bases, with 15 bases between the two germline ends. This CDR3 region has 11 residues.

This clonotype was seen at least ten times. The CDR3 DNA is TGCAGTGCTAGGACAGGCACCGGGGAGCTGTTTTTT. It codes for CSARTGTGELFF. V usage is TRBV20-1 and J usage is TRBJ2-2, with D tentatively TRBD1 (6 bases). V was cut by 3 bases and J by 4 bases, with 6 bases left in between. The CDR3 is made up of 12 amino acids. The germline V gene encodes CDR1 DFQATT and CDR2 SNEGSKA (reference sequence).

This chain uses TRBV5-1 with TRBJ1-2; D is ambiguous. CDR1 and CDR2 (germline): SGHRS, YFSETQ. V lost 4 bases and J lost 7, with 20 bases in between. The CDR3 spans 15 residues. CDR3 coding DNA: TGCGCCAGCAGCGAGATGGCAGAATCTTGGTCTGGCTACACCTTC. It is translated as CASSEMAESWSGYTF.

This clonotype has more than one count but fewer than ten. CDR3 DNA: TGCAGTGCCACTCACAAAAACACCATATATTTT. It translates to CSATHKNTIYF. The chain employs TRBV20-1 and TRBJ1-3; no firm D call. From germline, CDR1 is DFQATT and CDR2 SNEGSKA (reference sequence). There are 11 residues in the CDR3. Trimming cost V 6 bases and J 6 bases, with 9 bases left between them.

This clonotype was counted at least ten times. CDR3 coding DNA: TGTGCCACCAGCAGAGATAGGGCGGGGGAGCTGTTTTTT. It is translated as CATSRDRAGELFF. The V call is TRBV15, the J call TRBJ2-2; unclear D gene. CDR1 is LNHNV and CDR2 is YYDKDF in the germline V gene (reference sequence). V lost 0 bases, J lost 8 bases, and 7 bases lay in between. The CDR3 totals 13 residues.

This clonotype has ten or more counts. The CDR3 is CAISYGLATFYNEQFF. The CDR3 DNA reads TGTGCCATCAGCTACGGACTAGCGACGTTTTACAATGAGCAGTTCTTC. The J gene is TRBJ2-1, the V gene TRBV10-3, with 9 bases identical to TRBD2. Unmatched junction bases numbered 10, after V lost 6 bases and J lost 4 bases. Per the germline V gene, CDR1 is ENHRY and CDR2 is SYGVKD. The CDR3 runs 16 residues.

The sample holds many counts of this clonotype. The CDR3 here is CASESGQGTHEQYF. For the CDR3, the DNA is TGCGCCAGCGAATCGGGACAGGGGACCCACGAGCAGTACTTC. The chain links TRBV5-1 to TRBJ2-7; 10 bases align to TRBD1. V lost 7 bases, J lost 5 bases, and 9 bases stayed unmatched. The CDR3 has 14 residues. CDR1 is SGHRS and CDR2 is YFSETQ in the germline V gene.